This TCR beta chain was identified in a study of blood T cell repertoires in COVID-19. Study in general: Nucleic acid was either cDNA or gDNA, and it came from T cells, B-cell-depleted T cells, or PBMCs.

Produced via immunoSEQ multiplex PCR; TCRdb's table is partial and in-frame only. The data show 300,000 or so clones, about 85% seen once. The age range of participants was about 18 to 95 years, with residence in around 22 US areas. Donors of Cohort 3 who recovered were those that had two negative PCRs, clearance, or symptom resolution. The sequenced sample was PBMCs or T cells enriched from blood (not recorded which). This TCR came from a young woman who had recovered from COVID-19.

Here the CDR3 reads CASSFSLNTEAFF. The CDR3, as DNA: TGTGCCAGCAGTTTTTCTCTGAACACTGAAGCTTTCTTT. The chain employs TRBV12-3 or TRBV12-4 and TRBJ1-1; no clear D gene. Trimming pared 3 bases from V and 0 bases from J, leaving 5 bases between. The CDR3 has 13 residues.